Sequencing of this T cell receptor beta chain was carried out in a study of T cell responses to AZD1222 COVID-19 vaccine. Study results and caveats: Repertoires were obtained solely post-peak T cell response. Donors skewed white British and female; clonal diversity was possibly underestimated. Reports say nearly half of spike-specific TCRs go after unmutated variant regions.

Profiling relied on immunoSEQ multiplex PCR, and the TCRdb table lists in-frame clones only, not all of them. The sample contains roughly 150,000 clones, less than 95% of which appear only once. On this clone: Antigen specificity is unknown.

This CDR3 region has 15 residues. The junction had 10 bases not matched to a gene; V was cut back by 1 base and J by 7 bases. CDR1 is MNHEY and CDR2 is SVGAGI in the germline V gene. The sample in question was peripheral blood, obtained 28 days after the second AZD1222 dose. The V gene is TRBV6-5, the J gene TRBJ2-7; 7 bases line up with TRBD1. The TCR was taken from an adult who received the AZD1222 COVID-19 vaccine. The CDR3 spells CASSYYITGASEQYF. CDR3 sequence (DNA): TGTGCCAGCAGTTACTATATTACAGGGGCGAGTGAGCAGTACTTC.